This entry lists 18 T cell receptor beta chains sequenced from one sample in a study of T cells in Graves' hyperthyroidism and ophthalmopathy. The investigators amplified TCR beta CDR3 regions from RNA transcripts. HTBI primers were the set used in a first-round RT-PCR of the TCR CDR3. TCRdb analysed the multiplex PCR reads with MiXCR anew, one entry per CDR3 protein. The profile covers about 560,000 distinct CDR3 sequences, with about a sixth appearing a single time and about 20% taken by the ten largest. The specimen was blood. These receptor sequences come from a young woman with Graves' hyperthyroidism.

The CDR3 reads CASSINIGEAYGYTF. CDR3 nucleotide sequence: TGTGCCAGTAGTATCAACATCGGGGAAGCCTATGGCTACACCTTC. V and J are TRBV19 and TRBJ1-2; D call uncertain. The CDR3 consists of 15 residues. V was trimmed by 3 bases and J by 4 bases, leaving 15 bases between them. CDR1 and CDR2 from the germline V gene are LNHDA and SQIVND (reference sequence).

This clonotype has ten or more counts. The chain is built from TRBV18 and TRBJ2-3; D gene uncertain. Trimming removed 1 base from V and 0 bases from J, with 5 bases in between. The CDR3 is 14 amino acids. The germline V gene has CDR1 KGHSH and CDR2 LQKENI. The CDR3 DNA reads TGTGCCAGCTCACCACAGCGCAGCACAGATACGCAGTATTTT. This codes for CASSPQRSTDTQYF. Full variable domain (remainder filled in from reference TRBV18 and TRBJ2-3): NAGVMQNPRHLVRRRGQEARLRCSPMKGHSHVYWYRQLPEEGLKFMVYLQKENIIDESGMPKERFSAEFPKEGPSILRIQQVVRGDSAAYFCASSPQRSTDTQYFGPGTRLTVL.

The chain recombines TRBV5-1 with TRBJ2-1; 7 bases are a match to TRBD1. With V trimmed by 1 base and J by 1 base, 2 bases remained unmatched. Germline assignment: CDR1 SGHRS and CDR2 YFSETQ. The CDR3 extends over 15 amino acids. The DNA of the CDR3 is TGCGCCAGCAGCTTGTCACAGGGGTCCTACAATGAGCAGTTCTTC. Its protein product is CASSLSQGSYNEQFF.

The CDR3 is CASTPATSDTDTQYF. The CDR3 bases are TGTGCCAGCACCCCCGCGACAAGTGACACAGATACGCAGTATTTT. This chain joins TRBV7-2 and TRBJ2-3; D is unresolved. The CDR3 totals 15 residues. CDR1 is SGHTA, CDR2 FQGNSA, per germline. V lost 7 bases and J 2 bases, leaving 16 bases between the germline ends.

This clonotype was counted ten times or more. V and J are TRBV3-1 and TRBJ1-1; D unclear. V lost 0 bases and J lost 0, with 20 bases in between. This CDR3 has 19 residues. Per the germline V gene, CDR1 is LGHDT and CDR2 is YNNKEL (reference sequence). The CDR3 loop is CASSQEIEYGIHMNTEAFF. The CDR3 DNA follows: TGTGCCAGCAGCCAAGAAATCGAATATGGAATACACATGAACACTGAAGCTTTCTTT.

This clonotype was counted between two and nine times. This chain uses TRBV20-1 with TRBJ1-1, with a tentative D call TRBD1 (6 bases). V shed 2 bases and J shed 8 bases, with 15 bases lying between them. The CDR3 runs 13 residues. The germline V gene has CDR1 DFQATT and CDR2 SNEGSKA (reference sequence). The CDR3: CSARNRRTDEAFF. The CDR3 DNA sequence: TGCAGTGCTAGAAATCGGAGGACAGACGAAGCTTTCTTT.

Ten or more counts support this clonotype. The chain uses TRBV28 and TRBJ2-5; D ambiguous. Germline V gene data show CDR1 as MDHEN and CDR2 as SYDVKM. Trimming cost V 5 bases and J 0 bases, with 13 bases left between them. The CDR3 totals 15 residues. The CDR3 DNA sequence: TGTGCCAGCAGTGGGAATAAGTTGTACCAAGAGACCCAGTACTTC. It translates to CASSGNKLYQETQYF.

The sample holds many counts of this clonotype. The CDR3 protein is CASSTSGRASNEQFF. The CDR3 DNA follows: TGTGCCAGCAGCACTAGCGGGAGGGCGTCCAATGAGCAGTTCTTC. The J gene is TRBJ2-1, the V gene TRBV11-2; TRBD2 aligns across 13 bases. The CDR3 spans 15 residues. The germline V gene has CDR1 SGHAT and CDR2 FQNNGV. V was clipped by 5 bases and J by 6 bases; unmatched bases: 4.

This clonotype was found many times. V gene TRBV27 combines with J gene TRBJ2-5; 8 nucleotides agree with TRBD2. J was trimmed by 4 bases and V by 6 bases; bases with no gene match: 4. Germline CDR1 is MNHEY and CDR2 is SMNVEV (reference sequence). The CDR3 consists of 13 residues. DNA of the CDR3: TGTGCCAGCAGGGGACTAGTTTTAGAGACCCAGTACTTC. Protein product: CASRGLVLETQYF.

At least ten counts were recorded for this clonotype. The genes are TRBV12-3 or TRBV12-4 and TRBJ2-3, with TRBD1 identical over 10 bases. This CDR3 has 14 amino acids. V trimming: 6 bases; J trimming: 4 bases; junction bases outside the gene matches: 4. In DNA, the CDR3 is TGTGCCAGCAGCTCGGGACAGGGGCCAGATACGCAGTATTTT. Translation: CASSSGQGPDTQYF.

The rearrangement links TRBV27 to TRBJ2-7; 11 nucleotides align to TRBD2. V shed 5 bases, J shed 0 bases, and the junction held 12 bases outside the gene matches. This CDR3 region has 18 residues. Germline V gene data show CDR1 as MNHEY and CDR2 as SMNVEV (reference sequence). CDR3 protein: CASSPNTLTSGNSYEQYF. CDR3 DNA: TGTGCCAGCAGTCCAAACACGCTGACTAGCGGGAACTCCTACGAGCAGTACTTC.

Points on this clonotype: A read error may explain this, as a much larger clone is one base away. This sequence joins TRBV12-3 or TRBV12-4 and TRBJ2-7, with TRBD1 as a possible D gene (6 bases). The CDR3 length is 14 residues. V shed 3 bases and J shed 5 bases, with 14 bases lying between them. The CDR3 sequence is CASSFRQGTDEQYF. The CDR3 DNA sequence: TGTGCCAGCAGTTTCAGGCAGGGGACCGACGAGCAGTACTTC.

This clonotype appeared many times. The rearrangement links TRBV27 to TRBJ2-7, with TRBD1 as a possible D gene (6 bases). This CDR3 contains 14 residues. Germline assignment: CDR1 MNHEY and CDR2 SMNVEV (reference sequence). Trimming left V 2 bases short and J 3 bases short, with 11 bases between. The CDR3: CASSLKQGIYEQYF. In DNA form, the CDR3 reads TGTGCCAGCAGTTTAAAACAGGGTATCTACGAGCAGTACTTC.

Remarks on this clonotype: An end of the junction does not agree with germline; a read error may underlie this. This chain uses TRBV28 with TRBJ2-5, with 7 bases aligning to TRBD2. The length of the CDR3 is 15 residues. CDR1 and CDR2 from the germline V gene are MDHEN and SYDVKM. CDR3 bases: TGTGCCAGCAGCCTAACCGGACGGGAGGCCAAGCGCGGGGACTTC. It yields the protein CASSLTGREAKRGDF.

This chain links TRBV6-5 with TRBJ1-2, with D perhaps matching TRBD1 (5 bases). Looked up from germline, CDR1 is MNHEY and CDR2 is SVGAGI. V was pared by 2 bases and J by 6 bases, with 10 bases between. This CDR3 comprises 13 residues. In DNA, the CDR3 is TGTGCCAGCAGTTACGGTGAGGGGCATGGCTACACCTTC. Its protein product is CASSYGEGHGYTF.

This clonotype has ten or more counts. DNA for the CDR3: TGTGCCAGCAGCCAAGAAGCCCTCGGGGGTGGGGAGCTGTTTTTT. It codes for CASSQEALGGGELFF. V gene TRBV3-1 combines with J gene TRBJ2-2; the D gene is possibly TRBD2 (6 bases). Trimming removed 0 bases from V and 8 bases from J, with 13 bases in between. The CDR3 is 15 residues long. Germline lookup yields CDR1 LGHDT and CDR2 YNNKEL (reference sequence).

The chain has TRBV7-2 and TRBJ2-5, with 8 positions matching TRBD2. Germline V gene data show CDR1 as SGHTA and CDR2 as FQGNSA. This CDR3 contains 15 residues. V gave up 4 bases and J gave up 7 bases; unmatched junction bases: 11. This CDR3 is CASSSLLGLEGTQYF. As DNA, the CDR3 is TGTGCCAGCAGCTCACTCCTGGGACTAGAGGGGACCCAGTACTTC.

The V call is TRBV9, the J call TRBJ1-1, with 7 bases fitting TRBD1. The CDR3 totals 15 residues. CDR1 and CDR2 from the germline V gene are SGDLS and YYNGEE. The trim removed 4 bases at V and 5 bases at J, leaving 11 bases unmatched. DNA of the CDR3: TGTGCCAGCAGCCCGACGACAGGGAGTCGGACTGAAGCTTTCTTT. Translated: CASSPTTGSRTEAFF. Complete variable domain (other parts from reference TRBV9 and TRBJ1-1): DSGVTQTPKHLITATGQRVTLRCSPRSGDLSVYWYQQSLDQGLQFLIQYYNGEERAKGNILERFSAQQFPDLHSELNLSSLELGDSALYFCASSPTTGSRTEAFFGQGTRLTVV.